This T cell receptor (beta chain) was captured in a study of beta chain features in type 1 diabetes. Across the study: The samples had roughly 110,000,000 sorted cells examined in all. Whole-study results and caveats: Patients' naive, central memory and regulatory TCRB repertoires appeared more alike than those of healthy donors. A cDNA-based sequencing approach could over-represent cells with high TCR expression. There was a moderate but significant shortening of TCRB CDR3s in all four CD4+ subsets of Type 1 diabetes patients. HLA effects on TCRB rearrangement stayed unresolved here.

TCRB transcripts that were expressed got sequenced, as all of the isolated RNA had been reverse transcribed. The method was immunoSEQ multiplex PCR; TCRdb's version includes in-frame clones alone and lacks a portion of them. The top ten hold 0.012% of the sample, which has 250,000 to 300,000 clones, less than 30% seen once. The CDR3 is made up of 12 amino acids. V lost 5 bases to trimming and J lost 7 bases, with 12 bases between them. Germline CDR1 reads LNHNV; CDR2 reads YYDKDF (reference sequence). As for this clone: No antigen is known for it.

Sequences were obtained from naive CD4+ T cells from blood. The chain uses TRBV15 and TRBJ2-7, with D unresolved. The receptor was isolated from a woman aged 25 to 39 with type 1 diabetes. The CDR3 loop is CATSLNSREQYF. In DNA form, the CDR3 reads TGTGCCACCAGCCTCAACTCGAGGGAGCAGTACTTC.